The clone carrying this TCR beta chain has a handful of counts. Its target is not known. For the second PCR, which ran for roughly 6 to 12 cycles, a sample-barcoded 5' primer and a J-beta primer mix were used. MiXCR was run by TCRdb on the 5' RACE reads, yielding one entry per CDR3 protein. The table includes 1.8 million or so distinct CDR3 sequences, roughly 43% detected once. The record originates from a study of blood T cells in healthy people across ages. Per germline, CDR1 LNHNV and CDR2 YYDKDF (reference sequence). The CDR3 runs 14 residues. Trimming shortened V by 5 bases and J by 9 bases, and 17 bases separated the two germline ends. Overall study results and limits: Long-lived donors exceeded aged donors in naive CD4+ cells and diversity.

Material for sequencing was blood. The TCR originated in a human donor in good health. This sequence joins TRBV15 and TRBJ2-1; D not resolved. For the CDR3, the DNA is TGTGCCACCAGCCCTCGGAGCCGAGGAAGTGAGCAGTTCTTC. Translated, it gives CATSPRSRGSEQFF.